Sequencing of this T cell receptor beta chain was carried out in a study of siplizumab effects on memory and regulatory T cells. Study-wide results and caveats: The diversity of naive T cells seemed greater than that of memory cells, and their alloresponse contribution seemed major.

V shed 5 bases and J shed 0 bases, with 17 bases lying between them. The germline V gene has CDR1 MRHNA and CDR2 SNTAGT. CDR3 length equals 17 residues. Data came from immunoSEQ multiplex PCR; TCRdb stores just in-frame clones and leaves some out. The table records some 120,000 clones, around 93% of them present only once. Concerning this clone itself: The target antigen is unknown.

The sequenced material came from non-Treg CD4+ T cells sorted from blood. The sequence was collected from a human donor in good health. This sequence joins TRBV6-4 and TRBJ1-5; D not resolved. CDR3 residues: CASSCQCNYYSNQPQHF. The CDR3 region has the DNA TGTGCCAGCAGTTGTCAGTGTAACTACTATAGCAATCAGCCCCAGCATTTT.